This TCR beta chain was sequenced in a study of breast tumors, draining lymph nodes, adjacent tissues. Axillary draining lymph nodes of breast cancer patients supplied the node samples. With 6 bases removed from V and 2 bases from J, the gap between germline ends came to 20 bases. Germline V gives CDR1 DFQATT, CDR2 SNEGSKA (reference sequence). This CDR3 spans 15 amino acids. Note on this clonotype: One base away lies a much larger clone, so this may be a sequencing read error.

TCRdb reprocessed the multiplex PCR reads via MiXCR and lists one record per CDR3 protein. The table records fewer than 200,000 distinct CDR3 sequences, around a third of them present only once. The chain links TRBV20-1 to TRBJ2-7; D is unresolved. The specimen was axillary lymph node tissue. The clonotype originates from a female donor with breast cancer. Some clones in this sample may be carry-over from other donors' samples. As DNA, the CDR3 is TGCAGTGCGAGTCTTGAGGCGTCCGGGCCCTACGAGCAGTACTTC. Encoded protein: CSASLEASGPYEQYF.